Included here is one TCR beta chain sequence, with context. This specimen belongs to a study of technical replicates of blood from several donors. The protocol was immunoSEQ multiplex PCR, while the TCRdb copy is restricted to in-frame clones and leaves out a portion. In the table there are about 88,000 clones, 85% to 95% of which are singletons. With 5 bases removed from V and 4 bases from J, the gap between germline ends came to 16 bases. The CDR3 extends over 15 amino acids. V is TRBV5-3 and J is TRBJ1-5, with D uncertain. TRBV5-3 is placed among ORFs of uncertain function. Sample: T cells isolated from PBMCs. This receptor was obtained from a human donor in good health. This CDR3 reads CARSPPGDVNQPQHF. The CDR3 DNA is TGTGCCAGAAGTCCTCCCGGAGACGTGAATCAGCCCCAGCATTTT.